The 3 T cell receptor beta chains reported below all come from one sample, sequenced in a study of monozygotic twins with cystic fibrosis. Profiling relied on immunoSEQ multiplex PCR, and the TCRdb table lists in-frame clones only, not all of them. The data contain roughly 30,000 clones, roughly 90% of them singletons. The sample taken for sequencing was blood. Receptors originate from a girl aged 2-15 years with cystic fibrosis.

The chain links TRBV12-5 to TRBJ2-3, with D perhaps TRBD2 (6 bases). Germline V CDR1 and CDR2: LGHNT, FRNRAP. The CDR3 is made up of 14 amino acids. V lost 8 bases and J lost 1, with 13 bases in between. The CDR3 bases are TGTGCTAGTCAACCGGGACTGGGCACAGATACGCAGTATTTT. This sequence encodes CASQPGLGTDTQYF.

This clone has a handful of counts. The V gene is TRBV6-4, the J gene TRBJ1-1, with D perhaps TRBD1 (6 bases). The CDR3 contains 13 residues. Germline V gene sequence: CDR1 MRHNA, CDR2 SNTAGT. V was clipped by 5 bases and J by 11 bases, with 18 bases between them. CDR3 loop: CASSITQGTRAFF. The CDR3, as DNA: TGTGCCAGCAGTATAACCCAGGGGACCCGGGCTTTCTTT.

The genes are TRBV14 and TRBJ1-4, with a possible D match to TRBD1 (5 bases). The V and J ends lost 1 base and 8 bases respectively, with 11 bases between them. Germline V gives CDR1 SGHDN, CDR2 FVKESK. The CDR3 totals 14 residues. The CDR3 DNA reads as TGTGCCAGCAGCCAAGTTGGGACGGGGGAAAAACTGTTTTTT. It encodes CASSQVGTGEKLFF. The full variable domain, rest sourced from reference TRBV14 and TRBJ1-4, is EAGVTQFPSHSVIEKGQTVTLRCDPISGHDNLYWYRRVMGKEIKFLLHFVKESKQDESGMPNNRFLAERTGGTYSTLKVQPAELEDSGVYFCASSQVGTGEKLFFGSGTQLSVL.